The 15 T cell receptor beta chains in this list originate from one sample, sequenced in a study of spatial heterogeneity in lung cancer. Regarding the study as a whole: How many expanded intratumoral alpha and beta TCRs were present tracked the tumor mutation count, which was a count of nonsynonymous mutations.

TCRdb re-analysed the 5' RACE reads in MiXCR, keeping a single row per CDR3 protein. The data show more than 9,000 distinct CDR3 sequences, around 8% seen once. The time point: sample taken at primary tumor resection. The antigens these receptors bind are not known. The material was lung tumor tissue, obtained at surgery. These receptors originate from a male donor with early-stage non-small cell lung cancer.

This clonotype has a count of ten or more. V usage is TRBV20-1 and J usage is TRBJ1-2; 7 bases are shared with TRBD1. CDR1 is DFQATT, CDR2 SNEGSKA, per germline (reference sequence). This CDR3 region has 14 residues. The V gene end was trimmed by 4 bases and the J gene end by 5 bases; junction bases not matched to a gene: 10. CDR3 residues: CSATPGQVYYGYTF. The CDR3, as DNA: TGCAGTGCTACACCCGGACAGGTCTATTATGGCTACACCTTC.

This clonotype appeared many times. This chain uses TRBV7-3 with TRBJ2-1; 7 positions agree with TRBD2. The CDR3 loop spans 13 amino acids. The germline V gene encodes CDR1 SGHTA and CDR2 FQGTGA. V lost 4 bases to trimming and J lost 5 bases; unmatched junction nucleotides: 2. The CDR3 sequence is CASSYGTNNEQFF. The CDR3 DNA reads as TGTGCCAGCAGCTACGGGACTAACAATGAGCAGTTCTTC.

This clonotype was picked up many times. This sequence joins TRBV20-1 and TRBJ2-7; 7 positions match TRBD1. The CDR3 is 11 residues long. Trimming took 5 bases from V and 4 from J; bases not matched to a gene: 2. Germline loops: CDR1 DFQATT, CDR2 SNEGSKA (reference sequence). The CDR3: CSARQGYEQYF. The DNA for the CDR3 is TGCAGTGCTCGACAGGGTTACGAGCAGTACTTC.

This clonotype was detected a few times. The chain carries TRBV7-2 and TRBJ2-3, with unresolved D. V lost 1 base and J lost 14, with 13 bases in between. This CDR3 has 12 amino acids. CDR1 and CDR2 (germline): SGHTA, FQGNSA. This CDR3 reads CASSLVRPPGYF. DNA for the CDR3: TGTGCCAGCAGCTTAGTTCGCCCCCCGGGGTATTTT.

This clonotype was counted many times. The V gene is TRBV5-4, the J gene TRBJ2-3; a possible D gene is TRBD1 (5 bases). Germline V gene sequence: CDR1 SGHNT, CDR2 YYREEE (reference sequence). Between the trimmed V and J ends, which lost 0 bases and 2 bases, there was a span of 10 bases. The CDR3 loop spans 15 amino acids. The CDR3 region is CASSLGQPNTDTQYF. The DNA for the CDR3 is TGTGCCAGCAGCTTGGGACAGCCTAACACAGATACGCAGTATTTT.

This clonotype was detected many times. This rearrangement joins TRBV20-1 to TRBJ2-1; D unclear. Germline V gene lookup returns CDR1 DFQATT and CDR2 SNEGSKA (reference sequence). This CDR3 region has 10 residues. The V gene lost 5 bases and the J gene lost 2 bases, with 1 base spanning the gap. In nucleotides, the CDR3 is TGCAGTGCTCCCTACAATGAGCAGTTCTTC. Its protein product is CSAPYNEQFF.

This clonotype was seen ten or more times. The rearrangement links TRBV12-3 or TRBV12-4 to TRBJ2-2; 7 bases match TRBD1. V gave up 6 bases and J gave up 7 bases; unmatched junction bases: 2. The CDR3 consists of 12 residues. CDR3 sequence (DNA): TGTGCCAGCAGCCAGGGGGACGGGGAGCTGTTTTTT. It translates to CASSQGDGELFF.

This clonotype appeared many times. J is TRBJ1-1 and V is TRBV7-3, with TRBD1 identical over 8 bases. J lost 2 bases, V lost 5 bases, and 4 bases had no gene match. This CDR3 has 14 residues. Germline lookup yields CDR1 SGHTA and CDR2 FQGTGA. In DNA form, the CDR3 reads TGTGCCAGCAGCCGGACAGGGCGAAACACTGAAGCTTTCTTT. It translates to CASSRTGRNTEAFF.

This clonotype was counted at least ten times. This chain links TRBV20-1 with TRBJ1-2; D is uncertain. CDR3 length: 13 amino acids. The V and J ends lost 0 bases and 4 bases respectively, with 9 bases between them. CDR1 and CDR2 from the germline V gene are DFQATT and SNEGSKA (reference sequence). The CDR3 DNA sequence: TGCAGTGCTAGAGAGAAGGGATTCTATGGCTACACCTTC. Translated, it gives CSAREKGFYGYTF.

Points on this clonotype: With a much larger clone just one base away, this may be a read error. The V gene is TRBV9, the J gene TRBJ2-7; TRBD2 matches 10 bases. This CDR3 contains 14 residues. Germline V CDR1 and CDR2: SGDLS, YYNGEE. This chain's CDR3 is CATSYSSGSYEQYF. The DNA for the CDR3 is TGTGCCACCAGCTACTCTAGCGGGAGCTACGAGCAGTACTTC. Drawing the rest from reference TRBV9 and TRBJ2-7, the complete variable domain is DSGVTQTPKHLITATGQRVTLRCSPRSGDLSVYWYQQSLDQGLQFLIQYYNGEERAKGNILERFSAQQFPDLHSELNLSSLELGDSALYFCATSYSSGSYEQYFGPGTRLTVT.

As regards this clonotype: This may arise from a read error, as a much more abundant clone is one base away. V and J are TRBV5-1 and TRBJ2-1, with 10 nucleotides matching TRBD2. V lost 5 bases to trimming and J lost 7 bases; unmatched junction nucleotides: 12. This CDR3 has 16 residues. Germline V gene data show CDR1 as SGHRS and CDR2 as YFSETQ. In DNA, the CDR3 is TGCGCCAGCAGTTGGATAGCGGGGGGCGACTGGAATGAGCAGTTCTTC. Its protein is CASSWIAGGDWNEQFF.

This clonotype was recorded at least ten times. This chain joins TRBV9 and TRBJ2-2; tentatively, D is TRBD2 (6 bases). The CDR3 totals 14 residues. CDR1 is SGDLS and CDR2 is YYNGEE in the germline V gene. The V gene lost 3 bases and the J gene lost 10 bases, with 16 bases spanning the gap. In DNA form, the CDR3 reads TGTGCCAGCAGCGAAAGACGGGAGTCCGTGGAGCTGTTTTTT. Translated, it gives CASSERRESVELFF.

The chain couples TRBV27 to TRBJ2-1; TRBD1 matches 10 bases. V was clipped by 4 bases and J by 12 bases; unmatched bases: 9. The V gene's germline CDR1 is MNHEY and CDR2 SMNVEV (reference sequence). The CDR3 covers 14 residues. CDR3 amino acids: CASSSSGTGAGQFF. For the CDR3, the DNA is TGTGCCAGCAGTTCGTCCGGGACAGGGGCCGGGCAGTTCTTC.

The CDR3 DNA follows: TGTGCCAGCAGTTTGGGTAGGGTCGAAACAGATACGCAGTATTTT. Its translation is CASSLGRVETDTQYF. This chain joins TRBV27 and TRBJ2-3; D not certain. V dropped 3 bases and J dropped 3 bases, with 13 bases sitting between them. The germline V gene has CDR1 MNHEY and CDR2 SMNVEV (reference sequence). The CDR3 spans 15 residues.

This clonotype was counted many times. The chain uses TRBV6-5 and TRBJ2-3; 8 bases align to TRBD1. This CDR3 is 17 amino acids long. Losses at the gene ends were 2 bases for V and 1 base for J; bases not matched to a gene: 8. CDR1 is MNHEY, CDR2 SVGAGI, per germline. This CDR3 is CASSYKRPGQGTDTQYF. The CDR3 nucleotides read TGTGCCAGCAGTTACAAGCGCCCGGGACAGGGCACAGATACGCAGTATTTT.